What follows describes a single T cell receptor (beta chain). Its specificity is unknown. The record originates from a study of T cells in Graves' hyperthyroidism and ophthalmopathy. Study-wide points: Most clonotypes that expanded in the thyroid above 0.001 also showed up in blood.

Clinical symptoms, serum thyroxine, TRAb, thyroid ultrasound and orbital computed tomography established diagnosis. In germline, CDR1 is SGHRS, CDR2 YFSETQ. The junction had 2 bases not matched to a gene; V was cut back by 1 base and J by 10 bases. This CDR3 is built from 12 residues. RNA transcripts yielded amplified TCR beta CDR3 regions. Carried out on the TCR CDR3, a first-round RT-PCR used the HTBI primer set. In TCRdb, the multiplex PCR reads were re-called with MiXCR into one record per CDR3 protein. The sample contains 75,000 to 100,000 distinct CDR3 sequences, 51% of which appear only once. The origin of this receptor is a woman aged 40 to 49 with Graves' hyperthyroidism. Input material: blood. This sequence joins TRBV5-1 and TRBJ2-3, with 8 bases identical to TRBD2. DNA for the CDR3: TGCGCCAGCAGCTTGAACGGGAGGGCGCAGTATTTT. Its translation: CASSLNGRAQYF.